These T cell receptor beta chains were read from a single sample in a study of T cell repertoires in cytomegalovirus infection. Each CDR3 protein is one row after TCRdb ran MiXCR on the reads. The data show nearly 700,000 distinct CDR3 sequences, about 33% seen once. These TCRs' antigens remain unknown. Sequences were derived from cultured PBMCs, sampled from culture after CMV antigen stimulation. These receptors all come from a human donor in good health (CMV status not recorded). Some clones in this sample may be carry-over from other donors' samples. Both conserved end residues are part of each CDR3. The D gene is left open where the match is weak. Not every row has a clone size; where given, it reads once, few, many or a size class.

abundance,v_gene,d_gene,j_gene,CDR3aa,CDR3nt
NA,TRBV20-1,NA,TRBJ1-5,CSASRAQVGDQPQHF,TGCAGTGCTAGTCGGGCACAGGTCGGGGATCAGCCCCAGCATTTT
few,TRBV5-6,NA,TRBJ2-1,CASRSRGRTLRGQFF,TGTGCCAGCAGGTCGAGGGGACGGACTTTAAGGGGGCAGTTCTTC
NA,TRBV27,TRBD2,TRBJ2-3,CASSLRLAGGITTDTQYF,TGTGCCAGCAGTTTAAGGCTAGCGGGGGGGATTACCACAGATACGCAGTATTTT
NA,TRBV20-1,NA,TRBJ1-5,CSAAGRLINQPQHF,TGCAGTGCAGCGGGACGTCTGATCAATCAGCCCCAGCATTTT
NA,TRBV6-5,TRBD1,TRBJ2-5,CASSYLGQVPYWVTQYF,TGTGCCAGCAGTTACCTGGGACAGGTTCCTTACTGGGTGACCCAGTACTTC
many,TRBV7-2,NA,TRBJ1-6,CASSPRVSGSNSPLHF,TGTGCCAGCAGCCCCCGGGTGTCGGGCTCTAATTCACCCCTCCACTTT
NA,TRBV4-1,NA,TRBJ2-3,CASSQEESSRDTQYF,TGCGCCAGCAGCCAAGAAGAGTCGAGTAGAGATACGCAGTATTTT
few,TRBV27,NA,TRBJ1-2,CASRSVGGTYGYTF,TGTGCCAGCCGCTCGGTTGGGGGCACTTATGGCTACACCTTC
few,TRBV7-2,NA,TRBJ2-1,CASSFYPNNDPNEQFF,TGTGCCAGCAGCTTTTACCCCAACAACGATCCCAATGAGCAGTTCTTC
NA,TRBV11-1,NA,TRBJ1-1,CASRGVAEAFF,TGTGCCAGCCGGGGGGTCGCTGAAGCTTTCTTT
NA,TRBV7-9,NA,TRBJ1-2,CASSLVLAVNYGYTF,TGTGCCAGCAGCTTAGTATTGGCGGTTAACTATGGCTACACCTTC
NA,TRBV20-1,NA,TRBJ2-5,CSARDPSPGQETQYF,TGCAGTGCTAGAGATCCGTCCCCAGGTCAAGAGACCCAGTACTTC
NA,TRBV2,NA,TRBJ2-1,CASSEADPIPDNEQFF,TGTGCCAGCAGTGAAGCGGACCCCATCCCGGACAATGAGCAGTTCTTC
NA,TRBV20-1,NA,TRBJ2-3,CSARDPWQDGDTQYF,TGCAGTGCTAGAGATCCCTGGCAGGACGGAGATACGCAGTATTTT
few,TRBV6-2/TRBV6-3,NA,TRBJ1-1,CASSYSTPGTPAMNTEAFF,TGTGCCAGCAGTTACTCGACGCCCGGGACCCCAGCCATGAACACTGAAGCTTTCTTT
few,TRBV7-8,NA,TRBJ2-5,CASSRIFNMGRGETQYF,TGTGCCAGCAGCCGAATCTTCAACATGGGCCGAGGAGAGACCCAGTACTTC
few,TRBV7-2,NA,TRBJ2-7,CASSLRGSGLGYEQYF,TGTGCCAGCAGCTTAAGAGGGTCGGGACTGGGCTACGAGCAGTACTTC
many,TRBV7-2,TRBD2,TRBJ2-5,CASSLSGRGARETQYF,TGTGCCAGCAGCTTATCTGGGCGGGGGGCCAGGGAGACCCAGTACTTC
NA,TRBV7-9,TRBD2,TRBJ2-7,CASTASAGGSSRQYF,TGTGCCAGCACCGCTTCCGCGGGAGGGTCCTCTAGGCAGTACTTC
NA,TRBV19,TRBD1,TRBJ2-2,CASAMTGGTGELFF,TGTGCCAGTGCCATGACAGGGGGCACCGGGGAGCTGTTTTTT
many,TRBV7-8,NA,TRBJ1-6,CASSVGRQLIGSPLHF,TGTGCCAGCAGTGTAGGAAGACAGTTGATCGGTTCACCCCTCCACTTT
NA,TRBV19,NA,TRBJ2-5,CASSRVGKEQETQYF,TGTGCCAGTAGTCGGGTAGGGAAGGAACAAGAGACCCAGTACTTC
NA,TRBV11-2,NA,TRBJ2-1,CASSLGSDEQFF,TGTGCCAGCAGCTTAGGTAGCGATGAGCAGTTCTTC
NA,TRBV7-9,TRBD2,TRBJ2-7,CASSLGSGDSQQYF,TGTGCCAGCAGCTTAGGGAGCGGGGACTCCCAGCAGTACTTC
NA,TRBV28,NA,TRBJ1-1,CASYRRVAEAFF,TGTGCCAGCTACAGGCGAGTCGCTGAAGCTTTCTTT
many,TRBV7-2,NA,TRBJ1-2,CASSFLYRDYGYTF,TGTGCCAGCAGCTTCTTGTACAGGGACTATGGCTACACCTTC
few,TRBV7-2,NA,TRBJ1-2,CASSLGSSWLSNYGYTF,TGTGCCAGCAGCTTAGGGTCTTCATGGCTAAGTAACTATGGCTACACCTTC
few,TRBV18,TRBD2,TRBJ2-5,CASSPGTTETQYF,TGTGCCAGCTCACCAGGGACTACAGAGACCCAGTACTTC
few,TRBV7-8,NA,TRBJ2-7,CASSLVGRYYEQYF,TGTGCCAGCAGCTTAGTGGGCAGGTACTACGAGCAGTACTTC
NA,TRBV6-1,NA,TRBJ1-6,CASRSFYNSPLHF,TGTGCCAGCAGGAGTTTCTATAATTCACCCCTCCACTTT
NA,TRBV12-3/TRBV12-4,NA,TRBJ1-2,CASSLAGIWGYTF,TGTGCCAGCAGTTTAGCGGGGATTTGGGGCTACACCTTC
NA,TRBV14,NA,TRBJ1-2,CASSQDLNPWDYTF,TGTGCCAGCAGCCAAGATTTAAACCCCTGGGACTACACCTTC
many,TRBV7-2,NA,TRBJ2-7,CASSFGVGYEQYF,TGTGCCAGCAGCTTCGGGGTTGGCTACGAGCAGTACTTC
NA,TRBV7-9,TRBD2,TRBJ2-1,CASSTSGGANEQFF,TGTGCCAGCAGCACTAGCGGGGGAGCCAATGAGCAGTTCTTC
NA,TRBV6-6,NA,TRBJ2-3,CASSSRDWSTDTQYF,TGTGCCAGCAGTTCCCGGGACTGGAGCACAGATACGCAGTATTTT
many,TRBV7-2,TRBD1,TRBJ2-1,CASSRDRGTYNEQFF,TGTGCCAGCAGCCGAGACAGGGGCACGTACAATGAGCAGTTCTTC
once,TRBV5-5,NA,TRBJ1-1,CASSLTKNTEAFF,TGTGCCAGCAGCTTGACCAAGAACACTGAAGCTTTCTTT
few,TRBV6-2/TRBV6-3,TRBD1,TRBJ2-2,CASSTNRGRILSGELFF,TGTGCCAGCAGCACAAACAGGGGGCGGATCTTGTCCGGGGAGCTGTTTTTT
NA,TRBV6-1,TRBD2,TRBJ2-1,CASSYGSTSGGNEQFF,TGTGCCAGCAGTTACGGGTCGACTAGCGGGGGTAATGAGCAGTTCTTC
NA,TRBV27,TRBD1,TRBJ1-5,CASKNRGGRNQPQHF,TGTGCCAGTAAGAACAGAGGGGGCCGCAATCAGCCCCAGCATTTT
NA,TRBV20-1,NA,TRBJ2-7,CSAPGPSYEQYF,TGCAGTGCTCCCGGGCCCTCCTACGAGCAGTACTTC
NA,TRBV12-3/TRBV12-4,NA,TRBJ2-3,CASSGTPRTDTQYF,TGTGCCAGCAGCGGGACACCCCGCACAGATACGCAGTATTTT
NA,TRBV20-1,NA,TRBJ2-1,CSASRQYNEQFF,TGCAGTGCTAGTAGACAGTACAATGAGCAGTTCTTC
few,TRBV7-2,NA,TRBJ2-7,CASSTTSNYEQYF,TGTGCCAGCAGCACCACTAGCAACTACGAGCAGTACTTC
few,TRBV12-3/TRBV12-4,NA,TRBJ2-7,CASTWATASPSYEQYF,TGTGCCAGCACTTGGGCGACAGCATCCCCCTCGTACGAGCAGTACTTC
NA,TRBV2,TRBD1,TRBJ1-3,CASSYQGGSGNTIYF,TGTGCCAGCAGTTATCAGGGGGGCTCTGGAAACACCATATATTTT
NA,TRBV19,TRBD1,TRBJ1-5,CASSPRLRDRSNQPQHF,TGTGCCAGTAGTCCCCGCCTGCGGGACAGGAGCAATCAGCCCCAGCATTTT
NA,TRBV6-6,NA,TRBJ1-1,CASMGGWPEAFF,TGTGCCAGCATGGGGGGGTGGCCTGAAGCTTTCTTT
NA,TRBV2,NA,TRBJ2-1,CASSVGRSNEQFF,TGTGCCAGCAGTGTGGGCAGGAGCAATGAGCAGTTCTTC
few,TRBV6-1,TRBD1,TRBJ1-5,CASRKTGDNQPQHF,TGTGCCAGCAGAAAAACAGGGGATAATCAGCCCCAGCATTTT
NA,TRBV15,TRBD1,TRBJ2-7,CATSREWGQSYEQYF,TGTGCCACCAGCAGAGAGTGGGGACAGTCTTACGAGCAGTACTTC
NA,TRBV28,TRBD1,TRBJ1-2,CASRPSGTDGYTF,TGTGCCAGCAGACCGTCCGGGACAGATGGCTACACCTTC
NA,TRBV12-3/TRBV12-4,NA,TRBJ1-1,CASSRGTLNTEAFF,TGTGCCAGCTCCCGCGGGACCTTGAACACTGAAGCTTTCTTT
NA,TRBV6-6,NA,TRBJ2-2,CASPGGGELFF,TGTGCCAGCCCCGGGGGCGGGGAGCTGTTTTTT
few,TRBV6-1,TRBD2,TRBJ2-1,CASSWGLALSNEQFF,TGTGCCAGCAGTTGGGGACTAGCTCTTAGTAATGAGCAGTTCTTC
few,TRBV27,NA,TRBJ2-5,CASSLMGRGTQYF,TGTGCCAGCAGTTTAATGGGAAGAGGGACCCAGTACTTC
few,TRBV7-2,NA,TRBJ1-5,CASSPLHGRNQPQHF,TGTGCCAGCAGCCCACTGCATGGGCGGAACCAGCCCCAGCATTTT
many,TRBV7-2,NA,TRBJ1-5,CASSLLVGRYQPQHF,TGTGCCAGCAGCTTATTGGTGGGGAGGTATCAGCCCCAGCATTTT
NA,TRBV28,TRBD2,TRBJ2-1,CASTIVVAGENEQFF,TGTGCCAGCACCATAGTGGTAGCGGGGGAAAATGAGCAGTTCTTC
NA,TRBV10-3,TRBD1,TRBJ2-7,CAISEGTGSTYEQYF,TGTGCCATCAGTGAGGGGACAGGGAGTACCTACGAGCAGTACTTC